This is a list of T cell receptor beta chains from one sample in a study of CD8 T cells in ankylosing spondylitis. TCRdb re-called the 5' RACE reads through MiXCR, storing one row per CDR3 protein. The repertoire has about 340,000 distinct CDR3 sequences, 7% to 9% of them found once; the top ten carry about 15%. Input material: blood, either unsorted or a sorted T cell fraction (not recorded which). The receptors come from a male donor with ankylosing spondylitis. The CDR3 runs from the conserved cysteine through the conserved F or W. D genes are given only for firm matches. Not every row has a clone size; where given, it reads once, few, many or a size class.

v_call	d_call	clone_size	j_call	cdr3_aa	cdr3_nt
TRBV6-1	TRBD1	few	TRBJ1-1	CASRGGTGINTEAFF	TGTGCCAGCAGGGGGGGGACAGGGATAAACACTGAAGCTTTCTTT
TRBV4-2	TRBD2	.	TRBJ2-7	CASSQDMIAGDEQYF	TGTGCCAGCAGCCAAGATATGATAGCGGGAGACGAGCAGTACTTC
TRBV20-1	.	.	TRBJ2-7	CSARWPSSYEQYF	TGCAGTGCTAGATGGCCGAGCTCCTACGAGCAGTACTTC
TRBV29-1	TRBD2	many	TRBJ2-7	CSVLPGLAGTLEPYEQYF	TGCAGCGTTCTCCCGGGACTAGCGGGGACCTTGGAGCCCTACGAGCAGTACTTC
TRBV7-9	.	few	TRBJ2-3	CASSFGSTRDDF	TGTGCCAGCAGCTTTGGTTCAACTCGCGACGATTTT
TRBV20-1	.	few	TRBJ1-5	CSVRAPNQPQHF	TGCAGTGTTAGAGCCCCCAATCAGCCCCAGCATTTT
TRBV20-1	.	many	TRBJ2-5	CSARKKTLGETQYF	TGCAGTGCTAGGAAGAAGACCCTGGGGGAGACCCAGTACTTC
TRBV6-1	.	.	TRBJ2-2	CASRRQSRANTGELFF	TGTGCCAGCCGACGACAGAGCCGAGCGAACACCGGGGAGCTGTTTTTT
TRBV5-1	TRBD2	few	TRBJ2-1	CASSLTSAYNEQFF	TGCGCCAGCAGCTTGACTAGCGCATACAATGAGCAGTTCTTC
TRBV4-3	TRBD1	.	TRBJ2-4	CASSQEAGQGSNIQYF	TGCGCCAGCAGCCAAGAAGCGGGACAGGGGAGTAACATTCAGTACTTC
TRBV27	.	.	TRBJ1-2	CASSRGAANYGYTF	TGTGCCAGCAGCCGCGGGGCAGCTAACTATGGCTACACCTTC
TRBV2	.	.	TRBJ1-5	CASSEAGQYRPYSNQPQHF	TGTGCCAGCAGTGAAGCGGGACAATACCGACCCTATAGCAATCAGCCCCAGCATTTT
TRBV23-1	.	.	TRBJ2-3	CASSPNVFFRGIDTQYF	TGCGCCAGCAGTCCCAACGTATTTTTCCGAGGGATAGATACGCAGTATTTT
TRBV10-2	TRBD1	few	TRBJ2-3	CASGGHRGDTDTQYF	TGCGCCAGCGGGGGTCACAGGGGCGATACAGATACGCAGTATTTT